Below, 22 T cell receptor beta chains from the same sample are listed, as sequenced in a study of T cell responses to AZD1222 COVID-19 vaccine. Using immunoSEQ multiplex PCR, the repertoire was profiled, and TCRdb retains in-frame clones only, with some absent. Of about 110,000 clones in the sample, roughly 90% were seen once. The sequencing used peripheral blood, collected on day 0 of MenACWY control vaccination. Every receptor here comes from an adult in good health.

The chain joins TRBV11-1 to TRBJ1-2; no clear D gene. CDR1 and CDR2 (germline): SGHAT, FQDESV (reference sequence). The V and J ends lost 5 bases and 6 bases respectively, with 16 bases between them. This CDR3 region has 14 residues. The CDR3 DNA reads as TGTGCCAGCAGCCTTGCAAGCCGGAGGAATGGCTACACCTTC. This translates into CASSLASRRNGYTF.

This clone was seen once. The chain recombines TRBV4-1 with TRBJ1-4; D remains ambiguous. The germline V gene encodes CDR1 MGHRA and CDR2 YSYEKL. Between the trimmed V and J ends, which lost 5 bases and 0 bases, there was a span of 10 bases. This CDR3 is built from 15 residues. The CDR3 here is CASSVHGATNEKLFF. The CDR3 nucleotides read TGCGCCAGCAGCGTACACGGTGCAACTAATGAAAAACTGTTTTTT.

The chain is built from TRBV3-1 (or the pseudogene TRBV3-2) and TRBJ2-3, with D tentatively TRBD1 or TRBD2 (5 bases each). The germline gives CDR1 LGHDT, CDR2 YNNKEL (reference sequence). The CDR3 totals 14 residues. The V end was cut by 6 bases, the J end by 2 bases, with 12 bases between. As DNA, the CDR3 is TGTGCCAGCAGATCCGGGACGGCCACAGATACGCAGTATTTT. It is translated as CASRSGTATDTQYF.

This clone was recorded once. Distinct nucleotide sequences in the sample also encode this CDR3. This sequence joins TRBV5-4 and TRBJ2-7; D is unclear. Germline V gene lookup returns CDR1 SGHNT and CDR2 YYREEE (reference sequence). This CDR3 region has 14 residues. Between the trimmed V and J ends, which lost 1 base and 0 bases, there was a span of 8 bases. CDR3 in amino acids: CASSLQGSSYEQYF. In DNA, the CDR3 is TGTGCCAGCAGCTTGCAAGGCAGCTCCTACGAGCAGTACTTC.

The V and J genes are TRBV28 and TRBJ1-2, with 12 bases matching TRBD1. Germline V gene sequence: CDR1 MDHEN, CDR2 SYDVKM. V was clipped by 3 bases and J by 4 bases; unmatched bases: 9. The CDR3 sequence is 17 residues long. CDR3 loop: CASSFWGTGGVGYGYTF. The CDR3 region has the DNA TGTGCCAGCAGTTTTTGGGGGACAGGGGGCGTGGGCTATGGCTACACCTTC.

The V call is TRBV6-2 or TRBV6-3, the J call TRBJ2-3; D may be TRBD2 (6 bases). CDR3 length equals 14 residues. V was pared by 4 bases and J by 4 bases, with 12 bases between. Germline V gene lookup returns CDR1 MNHEY and CDR2 SVGEGT. CDR3 bases: TGTGCCAGCAGTTGGCGGGGATCCGCAGATACGCAGTATTTT. It encodes CASSWRGSADTQYF.

The chain has TRBV4-1 and TRBJ1-2; D is possibly TRBD1 (5 bases). Germline-derived CDR1 and CDR2 are MGHRA and YSYEKL. The length of the CDR3 is 14 residues. V was shortened by 4 bases and J by 0 bases, with 9 bases between the two germline ends. The chain's CDR3 is CASSPTGSNYGYTF. CDR3 nucleotides: TGCGCCAGCAGCCCAACAGGCTCTAACTATGGCTACACCTTC.

The chain carries TRBV2 and TRBJ1-1; 8 bases align to TRBD1. The CDR3 sequence is 14 residues long. V shed 4 bases and J 5 bases; nucleotides not matched to a gene: 6. CDR1 SNHLY and CDR2 FYNNEI come from the germline V gene. The CDR3 region is CASSVGQGWTEAFF. CDR3 nucleotide sequence: TGTGCCAGCAGTGTCGGACAGGGATGGACTGAAGCTTTCTTT.

In nucleotides, the CDR3 is TGTGCCTGGAGCGCCGGAGAGACCCAGTACTTC. Translation gives CAWSAGETQYF. The genes are TRBV30 and TRBJ2-5; D remains ambiguous. Germline V gene lookup returns CDR1 GTSNPN and CDR2 SVGIG (reference sequence). This CDR3 region has 11 residues. V dropped 3 bases and J dropped 4 bases, with 6 bases sitting between them.

The CDR3 nucleotides read TGTGCCAGCAGCTTAGAAGGGGGATGGATGTATGGCTACACCTTC. It specifies CASSLEGGWMYGYTF. This chain joins TRBV7-8 and TRBJ1-2; a possible D gene is TRBD1 (6 bases). Deletions cut 1 base from V and 5 bases from J, with 14 bases between. This CDR3 has 15 residues. Germline CDR1 is SGHVS and CDR2 is FQNEAQ.

V is TRBV5-6 and J is TRBJ1-5; no clear D gene. Germline V gives CDR1 SGHDT, CDR2 YYEEEE. This CDR3 has 14 amino acids. V lost 4 bases and J 1 base, leaving 9 bases between the germline ends. The CDR3: CASSQPGSNQPQHF. CDR3 sequence (DNA): TGTGCCAGCAGCCAGCCAGGCAGCAATCAGCCCCAGCATTTT.

This rearrangement joins TRBV9 to TRBJ2-1; TRBD2 aligns across 12 bases. The CDR3 contains 16 residues. Per the germline V gene, CDR1 is SGDLS and CDR2 is YYNGEE. With V trimmed by 2 bases and J by 5 bases, 5 bases remained unmatched. CDR3 in amino acids: CASSVLAGGLNNEQFF. CDR3 nucleotide sequence: TGTGCCAGCAGCGTGCTAGCGGGGGGGTTAAACAATGAGCAGTTCTTC. The whole variable domain, remainder taken from reference TRBV9 and TRBJ2-1, is DSGVTQTPKHLITATGQRVTLRCSPRSGDLSVYWYQQSLDQGLQFLIQYYNGEERAKGNILERFSAQQFPDLHSELNLSSLELGDSALYFCASSVLAGGLNNEQFFGPGTRLTVL.

This chain links TRBV7-9 with TRBJ1-4, with 10 bases matching TRBD1. The trim removed 3 bases at V and 4 bases at J, leaving 5 bases unmatched. Germline lookup yields CDR1 SEHNR and CDR2 FQNEAQ (reference sequence). This CDR3 region has 16 residues. The CDR3 DNA reads as TGTGCCAGCAGCTTTCCCCGGGACAGGGGTAATGAAAAACTGTTTTTT. Encoded protein: CASSFPRDRGNEKLFF. The full variable domain, its missing parts supplied by reference TRBV7-9 and TRBJ1-4, is DTGVSQNPRHKITKRGQNVTFRCDPISEHNRLYWYRQTLGQGPEFLTYFQNEAQLEKSRLLSDRFSAERPKGSFSTLEIQRTEQGDSAMYLCASSFPRDRGNEKLFFGSGTQLSVL.

This clone was observed once. J is TRBJ2-7 and V is TRBV28; 7 nucleotides line up with TRBD1. The J segment lost 2 bases and the V segment lost 7 bases, leaving 5 bases of the junction unmatched. The germline V gene encodes CDR1 MDHEN and CDR2 SYDVKM. This CDR3 region has 13 residues. This CDR3 reads CASTYQGAYEQYF. The CDR3 DNA follows: TGTGCCAGCACATATCAGGGGGCCTACGAGCAGTACTTC.

This clone was seen a few times. The V call is TRBV30, the J call TRBJ1-2; D not resolved. Germline V CDR1 and CDR2: GTSNPN, SVGIG (reference sequence). Deletions cut 0 bases from V and 2 bases from J, with 7 bases between. This CDR3 is 13 amino acids long. The CDR3 coding sequence is TGTGCCTGGAGTGTACCCGGCAACTATGGCTACACCTTC. Translated, it gives CAWSVPGNYGYTF.

This chain links TRBV19 with TRBJ1-5; D is ambiguous. Trimming took 4 bases from V and 6 from J, leaving 13 bases between them. This CDR3 has 14 residues. Germline V lookup: CDR1 LNHDA, CDR2 SQIVND (reference sequence). The CDR3 nucleotides are TGTGCCAGTAGTACTGGGGTAGGGCGTCAGCCCCAGCATTTT. Translation: CASSTGVGRQPQHF.

The chain links TRBV12-3 or TRBV12-4 to TRBJ2-1; D possibly corresponds to TRBD2 (6 bases). V dropped 5 bases and J dropped 10 bases, with 15 bases sitting between them. The CDR3 is made up of 13 amino acids. DNA of the CDR3: TGTGCCAGCAGTCCCCGGCCGCGGGACGAGCAGTTCTTC. As protein: CASSPRPRDEQFF.

The rearrangement links TRBV6-5 to TRBJ1-2; D remains unclear. This CDR3 has 15 residues. Germline loops: CDR1 MNHEY, CDR2 SVGAGI. The V end was cut by 7 bases, the J end by 5 bases, with 20 bases between. Here the CDR3 DNA reads TGTGCCAGCAACGAGTTACGGAGGGTGGGATATGGCTACACCTTC. Encoded protein: CASNELRRVGYGYTF.

The rearrangement uses TRBV10-3 and TRBJ1-5; D gene uncertain. CDR3 size: 15 residues. Germline lookup yields CDR1 ENHRY and CDR2 SYGVKD. Trimming took 3 bases from V and 6 from J, leaving 15 bases between them. The CDR3 loop reads CAISDSQDGSQPQHF. The DNA for the CDR3 is TGTGCCATCAGTGACAGTCAGGATGGAAGTCAGCCCCAGCATTTT.

CDR3 nucleotide sequence: TGCGCCAGCAGCTCCCGGGCGTATTCCAATGAGCAGTTCTTC. Its protein is CASSSRAYSNEQFF. This chain joins TRBV5-1 and TRBJ2-1; D remains unclear. This CDR3 contains 14 residues. Germline values: CDR1 SGHRS, CDR2 YFSETQ. The V gene lost 3 bases and the J gene lost 6 bases, with 13 bases spanning the gap. Looking up the rest from reference TRBV5-1 and TRBJ2-1 gives the full variable domain: KAGVTQTPRYLIKTRGQQVTLSCSPISGHRSVSWYQQTPGQGLQFLFEYFSETQRNKGNFPGRFSGRQFSNSRSEMNVSTLELGDSALYLCASSSRAYSNEQFFGPGTRLTVL.

The V and J genes are TRBV5-6 and TRBJ1-2, with D perhaps TRBD1 (6 bases). The CDR3 length is 14 residues. The V end was cut by 4 bases, the J end by 4 bases, with 14 bases between. Germline CDR1 is SGHDT and CDR2 is YYEEEE. CDR3 in DNA: TGTGCCAGCAGCCTGGGGCAGGGGACCTATGGCTACACCTTC. Protein product: CASSLGQGTYGYTF.

This clone was picked up one time. The rearrangement joins TRBV6-5 to TRBJ1-6; D gene ambiguous. This CDR3 is 14 amino acids long. V lost 7 bases and J lost 9, with 16 bases in between. The germline CDR1 and CDR2 sequences are MNHEY and SVGAGI. The CDR3 loop reads CASTPHRRASPLHF. CDR3 bases: TGTGCCAGCACCCCCCACCGGAGGGCTTCACCCCTCCACTTT.